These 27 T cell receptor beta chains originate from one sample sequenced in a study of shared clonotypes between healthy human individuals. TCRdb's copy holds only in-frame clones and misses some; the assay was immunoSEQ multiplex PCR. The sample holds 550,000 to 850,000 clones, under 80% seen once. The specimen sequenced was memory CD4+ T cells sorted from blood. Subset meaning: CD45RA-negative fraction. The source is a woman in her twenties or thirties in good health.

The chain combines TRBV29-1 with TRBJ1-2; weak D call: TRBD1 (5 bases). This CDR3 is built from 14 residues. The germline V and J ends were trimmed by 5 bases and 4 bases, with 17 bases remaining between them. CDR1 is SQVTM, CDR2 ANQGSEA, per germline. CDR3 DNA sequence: TGCAGCGTTCTTATGGGGGGGGTAGGCTATGGCTACACCTTC. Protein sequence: CSVLMGGVGYGYTF.

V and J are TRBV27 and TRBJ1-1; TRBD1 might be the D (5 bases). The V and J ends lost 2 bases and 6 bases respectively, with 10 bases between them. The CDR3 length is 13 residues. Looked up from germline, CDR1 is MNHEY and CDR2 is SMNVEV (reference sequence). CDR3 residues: CASSLSQGSEAFF. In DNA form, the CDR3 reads TGTGCCAGCAGTTTAAGCCAGGGCTCTGAAGCTTTCTTT.

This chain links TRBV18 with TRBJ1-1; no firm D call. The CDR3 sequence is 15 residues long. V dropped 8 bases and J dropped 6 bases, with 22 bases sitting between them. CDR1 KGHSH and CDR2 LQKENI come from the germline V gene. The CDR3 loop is CASAPAGNRRAEAFF. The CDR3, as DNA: TGTGCCAGCGCCCCGGCTGGGAACAGACGCGCTGAAGCTTTCTTT. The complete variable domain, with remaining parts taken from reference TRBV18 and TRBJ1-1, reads NAGVMQNPRHLVRRRGQEARLRCSPMKGHSHVYWYRQLPEEGLKFMVYLQKENIIDESGMPKERFSAEFPKEGPSILRIQQVVRGDSAAYFCASAPAGNRRAEAFFGQGTRLTVV.

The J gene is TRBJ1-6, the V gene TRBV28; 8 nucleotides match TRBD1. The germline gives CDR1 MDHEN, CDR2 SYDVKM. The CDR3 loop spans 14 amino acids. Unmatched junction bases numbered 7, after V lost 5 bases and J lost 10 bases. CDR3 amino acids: CASSGGQGYSPLHF. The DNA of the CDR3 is TGTGCCAGCAGTGGAGGACAGGGATACTCACCCCTCCACTTT.

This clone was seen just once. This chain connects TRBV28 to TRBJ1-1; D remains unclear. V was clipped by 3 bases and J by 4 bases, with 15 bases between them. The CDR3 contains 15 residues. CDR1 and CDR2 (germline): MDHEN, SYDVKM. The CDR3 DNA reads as TGTGCCAGCAGTTTTGGGTTGACCCGGGCCACTGAAGCTTTCTTT. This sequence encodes CASSFGLTRATEAFF.

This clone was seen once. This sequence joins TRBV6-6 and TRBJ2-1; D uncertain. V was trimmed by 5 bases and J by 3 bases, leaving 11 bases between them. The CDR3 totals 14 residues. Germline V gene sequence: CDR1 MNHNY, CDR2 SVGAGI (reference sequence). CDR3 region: CASSSAGIYNEQFF. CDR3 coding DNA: TGTGCCAGCAGTAGTGCAGGAATCTACAATGAGCAGTTCTTC.

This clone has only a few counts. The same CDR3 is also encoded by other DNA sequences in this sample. CDR3 in DNA: TGTGCCAGCAGCAGCCGGTCTGGATCCTACGAGCAGTACTTC. It codes for CASSSRSGSYEQYF. V usage is TRBV7-9 and J usage is TRBJ2-7; D remains unclear. The V gene's germline CDR1 is SEHNR and CDR2 FQNEAQ (reference sequence). The germline V and J ends were trimmed by 5 bases and 1 base, with 12 bases remaining between them. This CDR3 contains 14 residues.

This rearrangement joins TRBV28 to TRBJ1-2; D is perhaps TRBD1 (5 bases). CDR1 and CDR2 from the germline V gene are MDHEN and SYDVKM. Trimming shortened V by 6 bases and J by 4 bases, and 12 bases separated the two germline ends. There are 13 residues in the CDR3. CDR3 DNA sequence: TGTGCCAGCAGGCGAGAGGGGACCTATGGCTACACCTTC. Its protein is CASRREGTYGYTF.

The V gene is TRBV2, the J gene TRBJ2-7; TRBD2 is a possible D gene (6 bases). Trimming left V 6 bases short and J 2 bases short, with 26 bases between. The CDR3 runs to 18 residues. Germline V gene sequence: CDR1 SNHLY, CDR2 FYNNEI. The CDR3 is CASRGGGLIPGAAYEQYF. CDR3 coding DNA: TGTGCCAGCAGGGGAGGTGGACTGATACCAGGAGCCGCCTACGAGCAGTACTTC.

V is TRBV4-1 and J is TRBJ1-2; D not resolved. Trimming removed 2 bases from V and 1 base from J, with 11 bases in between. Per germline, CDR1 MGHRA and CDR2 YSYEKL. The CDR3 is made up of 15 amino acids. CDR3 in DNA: TGCGCCAGCAGCCAACCCAGTGCTGATAACTATGGCTACACCTTC. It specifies CASSQPSADNYGYTF.

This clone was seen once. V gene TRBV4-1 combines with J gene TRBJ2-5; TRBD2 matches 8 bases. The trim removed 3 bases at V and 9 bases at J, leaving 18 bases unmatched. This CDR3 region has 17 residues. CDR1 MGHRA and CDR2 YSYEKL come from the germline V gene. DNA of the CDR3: TGCGCCAGCAGCCACACCGTAGCCGGGAGGGCCGTCAGTCCCCAGTACTTC. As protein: CASSHTVAGRAVSPQYF.

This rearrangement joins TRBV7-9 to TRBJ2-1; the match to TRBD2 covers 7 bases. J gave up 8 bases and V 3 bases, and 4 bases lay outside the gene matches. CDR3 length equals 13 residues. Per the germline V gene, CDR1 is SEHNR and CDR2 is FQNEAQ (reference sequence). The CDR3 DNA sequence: TGTGCCAGCAGCTTCACCCGGGGGGATGAGCAGTTCTTC. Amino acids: CASSFTRGDEQFF.

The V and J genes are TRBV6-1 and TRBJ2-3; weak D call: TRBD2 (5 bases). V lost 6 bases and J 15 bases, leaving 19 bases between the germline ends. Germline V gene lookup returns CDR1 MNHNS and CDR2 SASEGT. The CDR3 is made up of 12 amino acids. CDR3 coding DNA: TGTGCCAGCAGCGGGGAAGTCCACGAAAAATATTTT. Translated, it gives CASSGEVHEKYF.

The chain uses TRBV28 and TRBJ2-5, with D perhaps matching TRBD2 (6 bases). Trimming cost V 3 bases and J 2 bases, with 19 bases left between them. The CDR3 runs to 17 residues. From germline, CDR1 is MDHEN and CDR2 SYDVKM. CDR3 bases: TGTGCCAGCAGTTTCGGGCGGGGTCTAGGGGAGCAAGAGACCCAGTACTTC. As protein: CASSFGRGLGEQETQYF.

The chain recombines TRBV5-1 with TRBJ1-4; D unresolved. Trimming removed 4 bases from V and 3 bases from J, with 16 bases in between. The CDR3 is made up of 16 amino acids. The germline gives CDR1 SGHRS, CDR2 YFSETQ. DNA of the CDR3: TGCGCCAGCAGCCGTACGGGGTTTGGTGCTAATGAAAAACTGTTTTTT. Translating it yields CASSRTGFGANEKLFF.

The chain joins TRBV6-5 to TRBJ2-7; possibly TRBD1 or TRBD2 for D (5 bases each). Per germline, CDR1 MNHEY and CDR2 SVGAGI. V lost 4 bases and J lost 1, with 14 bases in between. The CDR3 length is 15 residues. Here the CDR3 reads CASSSLGTQSYEQYF. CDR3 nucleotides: TGTGCCAGCAGTTCCCTCGGGACGCAGTCCTACGAGCAGTACTTC.

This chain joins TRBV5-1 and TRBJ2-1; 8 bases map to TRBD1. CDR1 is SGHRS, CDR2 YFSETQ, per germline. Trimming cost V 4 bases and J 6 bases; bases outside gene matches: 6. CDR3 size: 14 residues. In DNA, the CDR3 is TGCGCCAGCAGCCGACAGGGGTCCGGCAATGAGCAGTTCTTC. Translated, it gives CASSRQGSGNEQFF.

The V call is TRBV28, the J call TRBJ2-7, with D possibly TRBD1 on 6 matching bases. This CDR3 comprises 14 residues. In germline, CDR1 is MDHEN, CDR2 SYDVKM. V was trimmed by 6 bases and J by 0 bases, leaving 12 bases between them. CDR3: CASSFTGSSYEQYF. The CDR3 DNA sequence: TGTGCCAGCAGCTTCACAGGGAGCTCCTACGAGCAGTACTTC.

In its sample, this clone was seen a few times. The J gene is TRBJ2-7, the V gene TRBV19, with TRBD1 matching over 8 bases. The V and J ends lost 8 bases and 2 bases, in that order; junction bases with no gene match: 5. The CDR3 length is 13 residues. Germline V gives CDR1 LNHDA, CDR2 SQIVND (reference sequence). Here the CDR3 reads CASGATGAYEQYF. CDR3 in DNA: TGTGCCAGTGGGGCGACAGGGGCCTACGAGCAGTACTTC.

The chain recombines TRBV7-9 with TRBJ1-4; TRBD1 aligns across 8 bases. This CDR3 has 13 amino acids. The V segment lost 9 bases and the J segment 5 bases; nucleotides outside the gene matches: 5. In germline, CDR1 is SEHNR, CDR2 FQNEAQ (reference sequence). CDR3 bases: TGTGCCAGTGAAAGACAGGGGAATGAAAAACTGTTTTTT. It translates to CASERQGNEKLFF.

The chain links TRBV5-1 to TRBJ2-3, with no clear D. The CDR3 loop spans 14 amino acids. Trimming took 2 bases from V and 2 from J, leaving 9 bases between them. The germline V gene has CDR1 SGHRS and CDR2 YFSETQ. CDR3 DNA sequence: TGCGCCAGCAGCTTCGGGTCGAACACAGATACGCAGTATTTT. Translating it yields CASSFGSNTDTQYF.

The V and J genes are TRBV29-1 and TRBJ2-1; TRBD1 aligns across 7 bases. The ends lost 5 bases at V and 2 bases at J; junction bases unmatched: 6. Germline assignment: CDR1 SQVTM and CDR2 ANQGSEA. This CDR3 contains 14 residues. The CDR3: CSVIGGEAYNEQFF. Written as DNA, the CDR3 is TGCAGCGTTATAGGGGGCGAAGCCTACAATGAGCAGTTCTTC.

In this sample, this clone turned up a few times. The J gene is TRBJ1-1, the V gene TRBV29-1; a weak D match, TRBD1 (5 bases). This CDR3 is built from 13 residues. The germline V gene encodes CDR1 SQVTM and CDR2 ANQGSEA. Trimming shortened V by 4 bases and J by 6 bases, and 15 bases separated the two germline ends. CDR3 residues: CSVAPDIVAEAFF. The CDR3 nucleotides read TGCAGCGTTGCACCGGACATCGTGGCTGAAGCTTTCTTT. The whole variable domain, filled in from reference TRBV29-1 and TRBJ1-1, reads SAVISQKPSRDICQRGTSLTIQCQVDSQVTMMFWYRQQPGQSLTLIATANQGSEATYESGFVIDKFPISRPNLTFSTLTVSNMSPEDSSIYLCSVAPDIVAEAFFGQGTRLTVV.

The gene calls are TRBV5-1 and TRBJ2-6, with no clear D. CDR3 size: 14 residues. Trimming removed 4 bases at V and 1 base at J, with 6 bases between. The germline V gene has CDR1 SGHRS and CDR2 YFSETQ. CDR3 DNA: TGCGCCAGCAGCCCCACTTCTGGGGCCAACGTCCTGACTTTC. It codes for CASSPTSGANVLTF.

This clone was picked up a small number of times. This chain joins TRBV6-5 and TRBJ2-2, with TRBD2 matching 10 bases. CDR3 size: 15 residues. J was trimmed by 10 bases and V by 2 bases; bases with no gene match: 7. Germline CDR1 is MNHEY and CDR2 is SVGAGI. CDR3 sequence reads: CASSYAPSGSQELFF. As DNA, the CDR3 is TGTGCCAGCAGTTACGCGCCTAGCGGGAGTCAGGAGCTGTTTTTT.

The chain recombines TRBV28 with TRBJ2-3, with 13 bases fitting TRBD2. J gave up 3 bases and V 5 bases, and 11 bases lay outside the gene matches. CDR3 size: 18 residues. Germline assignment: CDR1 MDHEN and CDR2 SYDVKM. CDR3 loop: CASSQPLWTSGRTDTQYF. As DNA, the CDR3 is TGTGCCAGCAGTCAACCTCTCTGGACTAGCGGGAGAACAGATACGCAGTATTTT.

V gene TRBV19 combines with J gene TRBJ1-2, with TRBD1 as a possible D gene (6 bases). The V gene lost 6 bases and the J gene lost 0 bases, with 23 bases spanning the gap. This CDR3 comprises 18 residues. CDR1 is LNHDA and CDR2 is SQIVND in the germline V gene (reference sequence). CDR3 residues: CASSKYPFNRAANYGYTF. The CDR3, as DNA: TGTGCCAGTAGCAAATACCCCTTCAACAGGGCAGCTAACTATGGCTACACCTTC.